The rows below give T cell receptor beta chains drawn from one sample of a study of shared clonotypes between healthy human individuals. Here immunoSEQ multiplex PCR was the method, and the copy in TCRdb shows in-frame clones only, minus some. This sample yields about 2 million clones, of which less than 95% are seen a single time; around 1% belongs to the top ten. The sample comprised naive CD8+ T cells sorted from blood. The receptors here all came from a man younger than 35 in good health. Both conserved end residues are part of each CDR3. The D gene is left open where the match is weak. Not all rows give a size; the values are once, few, many and, for expanded clones, a class.

d_gene,j_gene,abundance,v_gene,CDR3nt,CDR3aa
NA,TRBJ2-3,NA,TRBV21-1,TGTGCCAGCAGCAAAGATGGGACAGGACCTAGCACAGATACGCAGTATTTT,CASSKDGTGPSTDTQYF
NA,TRBJ2-3,NA,TRBV5-1,TGCGCCAGCATCCCCCCGCGGGGCGTTGACGCGATACTTAGCACAGATACGCAGTATTTT,CASIPPRGVDAILSTDTQYF
NA,TRBJ2-1,NA,TRBV27,TGTGCCAGCAACGCTCTGGGACACAATGAGCAGTTCTTC,CASNALGHNEQFF
NA,TRBJ1-1,NA,TRBV6-5,TGTGCCAGCAGCCCCCCGGAGGGAGACACTGAAGCTTTCTTT,CASSPPEGDTEAFF
NA,TRBJ2-1,NA,TRBV4-1,TGCGCCAGCAGCCAACAGGGTGGGCGCGGGTTCTTC,CASSQQGGRGFF
NA,TRBJ1-5,once,TRBV27,TGTGCCAGCAGTATAAACAGGGAGGGTATACTGGCCCAGCATTTT,CASSINREGILAQHF
NA,TRBJ2-7,NA,TRBV5-4,TGTGCCAGCAGCCCCGGGACTCTAACCTACGAGCAGTACTTC,CASSPGTLTYEQYF
NA,TRBJ2-3,NA,TRBV27,TGTGCCAGCAGTTTATGGGGGGAGCGCGGAGATACGCAGTATTTT,CASSLWGERGDTQYF
TRBD2,TRBJ2-3,NA,TRBV9,TGTGCCAGCAGCCCTAGCGGGAGAAGCACAGATACGCAGTATTTT,CASSPSGRSTDTQYF
TRBD1,TRBJ1-1,NA,TRBV29-1,TGCAGCGTTGAGGACCCCGGGACAGGGAACACTGAAGCTTTCTTT,CSVEDPGTGNTEAFF
TRBD2,TRBJ2-3,NA,TRBV29-1,TGCAGCGTCTACTGGACTAGCGGGAGAACCCCAGATACGCAGTATTTT,CSVYWTSGRTPDTQYF
NA,TRBJ2-4,NA,TRBV5-4,TGTGCCAGCAGCTCAGGGGAGATGGGCATTCAGTACTTC,CASSSGEMGIQYF
TRBD2,TRBJ2-3,NA,TRBV2,TGTGCCAGCAGTTTAGATCGGGGGGGACCCCTCGACGATACGCAGTATTTT,CASSLDRGGPLDDTQYF
TRBD2,TRBJ2-2,NA,TRBV25-1,TGTGCCAGCACTCGCGGGAGGAACACCGGGGAGCTGTTTTTT,CASTRGRNTGELFF
TRBD1,TRBJ2-7,NA,TRBV25-1,TGTGCCAGCAGTCCCGGGACAGGGCCCGACGAGCAGTACTTC,CASSPGTGPDEQYF
NA,TRBJ2-3,NA,TRBV20-1,TGCAGTGCCCAATTGGATACGCAGTATTTT,CSAQLDTQYF
NA,TRBJ2-5,NA,TRBV11-3,TGTGCCAGCAGCCTAAGGGACGGAGAAGAGACCCAGTACTTC,CASSLRDGEETQYF
NA,TRBJ1-5,NA,TRBV4-1,TGCGCCAGCAGCCAGGGGCGGGGGGGGTTCAATCAGCCCCAGCATTTT,CASSQGRGGFNQPQHF
TRBD1,TRBJ1-5,NA,TRBV7-9,TGTGCCAGCAGCAGCGACAGGGATCAGCCCCAGCATTTT,CASSSDRDQPQHF
NA,TRBJ2-7,NA,TRBV7-2,TGTGCCAGCAGCTTACTGGACAACTCCTACGAGCAGTACTTC,CASSLLDNSYEQYF
NA,TRBJ1-2,NA,TRBV19,TGTGCCAGTAGTATATTGGCAGAGGAGAGGGCTAACTATGGCTACACCTTC,CASSILAEERANYGYTF
NA,TRBJ2-7,NA,TRBV28,TGTGCCAGCAGTTTGTATGGTACCTACGAGCAGTACTTC,CASSLYGTYEQYF
NA,TRBJ1-2,NA,TRBV6-5,TGTGCCAGCAGTTACAGGGGTCCTAACTATGGCTACACCTTC,CASSYRGPNYGYTF
TRBD2,TRBJ2-7,NA,TRBV5-4,TGTGCCAGCAGCCTGCCCCGTTCTAGCGGGAGGTCCTACGAGCAGTACTTC,CASSLPRSSGRSYEQYF
NA,TRBJ2-7,NA,TRBV6-5,TGTGCCAGCAGTTACAGAAGCTCCTCCTACGAGCAGTACTTC,CASSYRSSSYEQYF
NA,TRBJ1-1,NA,TRBV6-4,TGTGCCAGCAGTTCGAAGGAGAACACTGAAGCTTTCTTT,CASSSKENTEAFF
NA,TRBJ2-3,NA,TRBV5-1,TGCGCCAGCAGCTTGACCCCCGCAGATACGCAGTATTTT,CASSLTPADTQYF
NA,TRBJ1-4,NA,TRBV19,TGTGCCAGTAGTGCTACTACAGGGATAGGTGAAAAACTGTTTTTT,CASSATTGIGEKLFF
NA,TRBJ2-5,NA,TRBV4-2,TGTGCCAGCAGCGCGCACTGGTTGGAGACCCAGTACTTC,CASSAHWLETQYF
NA,TRBJ1-1,once,TRBV5-1,TGCGCCAGCAGCTTGGGGAGGGGAAACACTGAAGCTTTCTTT,CASSLGRGNTEAFF
NA,TRBJ1-6,NA,TRBV7-9,TGTGCCAGCAGCTTAGTGGGGGGCTTTGGGAATTCACCCCTCCACTTT,CASSLVGGFGNSPLHF
NA,TRBJ1-1,NA,TRBV27,TGTGCCAGCAGTTTAGGGCCACAGGGAAACACTGAAGCTTTCTTT,CASSLGPQGNTEAFF
NA,TRBJ2-3,NA,TRBV6-5,TGTGCCAGCAGTTATATAGATACGCAGTATTTT,CASSYIDTQYF
TRBD1,TRBJ2-7,once,TRBV27,TGTGCCAGCAGTTCCCCCGGGACAGGGTCTATGAAGCAGTACTTC,CASSSPGTGSMKQYF
NA,TRBJ1-3,once,TRBV11-2,TGTGCCAGCAGCTTAGCCGATCTCTCTGGAAACACCATATATTTT,CASSLADLSGNTIYF
NA,TRBJ1-2,few,TRBV6-1,TGTGCCAGCACTGGGTTGGATGGCTACACCTTC,CASTGLDGYTF
TRBD1,TRBJ1-5,NA,TRBV6-5,TGTGCCAGCAGAGACGGGACAGATAGCAATCAGCCCCAGCATTTT,CASRDGTDSNQPQHF
NA,TRBJ1-1,NA,TRBV2,TGTGCCAGCAGTTCACCTTCAGGGGAGGCTGAAGCTTTCTTT,CASSSPSGEAEAFF
NA,TRBJ2-3,NA,TRBV2,TGTGCCAGCAGTGATCTGGACGCAGATACGCAGTATTTT,CASSDLDADTQYF
NA,TRBJ2-7,NA,TRBV5-4,TGTGCCAGCAGCGCTTCGGTTGTCTCCCCTACCTACGAGCAGTACTTC,CASSASVVSPTYEQYF
NA,TRBJ1-1,NA,TRBV27,TGTGCCAGCAGTTTTTGGGGGGACACTGAAGCTTTCTTT,CASSFWGDTEAFF
NA,TRBJ2-2,once,TRBV7-9,TGTGCCAGCAGCTTAGCCGGGACCCCGAACACCGGGGAGCTGTTTTTT,CASSLAGTPNTGELFF
NA,TRBJ1-6,NA,TRBV5-4,TGTGCCAGCTCCACGGGACTCCTGGATTCACCCCTCCACTTT,CASSTGLLDSPLHF
TRBD2,TRBJ2-1,NA,TRBV4-3,TGCGCCAGCAGCCAAGTTGCGGGAGAGGTTCCCTCCTACAATGAGCAGTTCTTC,CASSQVAGEVPSYNEQFF
NA,TRBJ2-3,NA,TRBV9,TGTGCCAGCAGCACCCCGACCACAGATACGCAGTATTTT,CASSTPTTDTQYF
NA,TRBJ1-5,NA,TRBV10-2,TGCGCCAGCCGGGACACCACGACCAATCAGCCCCAGCATTTT,CASRDTTTNQPQHF
NA,TRBJ2-7,NA,TRBV7-9,TGTGCCAGCAGCTCCGACTTAGGGACTTTCTACGAGCAGTACTTC,CASSSDLGTFYEQYF
NA,TRBJ2-4,NA,TRBV6-4,TGTGCCAGCAGGGGTGGGAGCTTCAAAAACATTCAGTACTTC,CASRGGSFKNIQYF
NA,TRBJ1-2,NA,TRBV2,TGTGCCAGCAGGGTGGGACCTGAAGCTAACTATGGCTACACCTTC,CASRVGPEANYGYTF
NA,TRBJ1-4,NA,TRBV10-1,TGCGCCAGCAGTGATCGGAAGGGCGCTAATGAAAAACTGTTTTTT,CASSDRKGANEKLFF
NA,TRBJ2-2,NA,TRBV6-6,TGTGCCAGCAGACCCGGTGAGGGGGGCCTCACCGGGGAGCTGTTTTTT,CASRPGEGGLTGELFF
NA,TRBJ1-1,NA,TRBV5-5,TGTGCCAGCAGAGCCGGCAGGGGATGGGGCACTGAAGCTTTCTTT,CASRAGRGWGTEAFF
TRBD1,TRBJ1-1,NA,TRBV7-8,TGTGCCAGCAGCCTCGGACAGGGTGGGTACACTGAAGCTTTCTTT,CASSLGQGGYTEAFF
TRBD1,TRBJ2-7,NA,TRBV7-9,TGTGCCAGCAGCCCGGACAGGGACTACGAGCAGTACTTC,CASSPDRDYEQYF
NA,TRBJ1-3,once,TRBV5-5,TGTGCCAGACCGCCGGGAAACACCATATATTTT,CARPPGNTIYF